The 10 T cell receptor beta chains in this list originate from one sample, sequenced in a study of cytomegalovirus exposure and HLA in healthy donors. PCR used 60 Vbeta primers and 13 Jbeta primers. Repertoires were generated with immunoSEQ multiplex PCR, while TCRdb's copy carries only in-frame clones and drops some. The sample lists 100,000 to 150,000 clones; 60% to 75% were seen once. What was sequenced was PBMCs. These TCRs come from a woman aged 40-49 years in good health and CMV-seropositive.

The V call is TRBV4-2, the J call TRBJ1-2; 11 nucleotides line up with TRBD1. The CDR3 is 14 residues long. The V segment lost 6 bases and the J segment 7 bases; nucleotides outside the gene matches: 7. CDR1 is LGHNA, CDR2 YNFKEQ, per germline. This CDR3 is CASREDRGRGGYTF. CDR3 sequence (DNA): TGTGCCAGCAGGGAGGACAGGGGGCGGGGTGGCTACACCTTC.

Comment on this clone: At one of its ends the junction is not consistent with the germline gene, which may arise from a read error. This chain uses TRBV7-7 with TRBJ2-1; D is possibly TRBD2 (5 bases). The length of the CDR3 is 13 residues. CDR1 SSHAT and CDR2 FNYEAQ come from the germline V gene (reference sequence). The CDR3 protein is CASSLAGVEEQFF. The CDR3 DNA reads TGTGCTAGCAGCTTAGCCGGGGTCGAGGAGCAGTTCTTC. Supplemented by reference TRBV7-7 and TRBJ2-1, the full variable domain reads GAGVSQSPRYKVTKRGQDVTLRCDPISSHATLYWYQQALGQGPEFLTYFNYEAQPDKSGLPSDRFSAERPEGSISTLTIQRTEQRDSAMYRCASSLAGVEEQFFGPGTRLTVL.

The CDR3 coding sequence is TGTGCCAGCAGTATGCAGGGTCGTGACACCATATATTTT. Its translation is CASSMQGRDTIYF. This sequence joins TRBV6-1 and TRBJ1-3; D is perhaps TRBD1 (5 bases). The CDR3 consists of 13 residues. V was cut by 5 bases and J by 8 bases, with 13 bases left in between. From germline, CDR1 is MNHNS and CDR2 SASEGT.

This clone came up a few times. V gene TRBV10-3 combines with J gene TRBJ1-2; 8 bases map to TRBD1. In germline, CDR1 is ENHRY, CDR2 SYGVKD. V gave up 4 bases and J gave up 7 bases; unmatched junction bases: 5. The CDR3 has 13 residues. The chain's CDR3 is CAISATGEAGYTF. CDR3 nucleotide sequence: TGTGCCATCAGTGCGACAGGGGAAGCTGGCTACACCTTC.

The V call is TRBV5-1, the J call TRBJ1-2, with 8 bases matching TRBD1. The CDR3 consists of 15 residues. J was trimmed by 2 bases and V by 4 bases; bases with no gene match: 7. Per the germline V gene, CDR1 is SGHRS and CDR2 is YFSETQ. Written as DNA, the CDR3 is TGCGCCAGCAGCCCGGGACAGGAAGACAACTATGGCTACACCTTC. It is translated as CASSPGQEDNYGYTF.

The V and J genes are TRBV9 and TRBJ1-2, with 8 bases fitting TRBD1. CDR1 SGDLS and CDR2 YYNGEE come from the germline V gene. The CDR3 is 19 residues long. With 3 bases clipped from V and 6 bases from J, the junction kept 22 bases outside the gene matches. CDR3 in amino acids: CASSGGLDRAARIFDGYTF. In nucleotides, the CDR3 is TGTGCCAGCAGCGGGGGATTGGACAGGGCAGCGCGAATATTCGATGGCTACACCTTC. Variable domain in full (rest from reference TRBV9 and TRBJ1-2): DSGVTQTPKHLITATGQRVTLRCSPRSGDLSVYWYQQSLDQGLQFLIQYYNGEERAKGNILERFSAQQFPDLHSELNLSSLELGDSALYFCASSGGLDRAARIFDGYTFGSGTRLTVV.

The chain carries TRBV7-9 and TRBJ1-3; D may be TRBD1 (5 bases). Trimming pared 1 base from V and 4 bases from J, leaving 11 bases between. CDR3 length: 15 amino acids. Germline V gene lookup returns CDR1 SEHNR and CDR2 FQNEAQ (reference sequence). The CDR3 reads CASSLVGLRGNTIYF. Here the CDR3 DNA reads TGTGCCAGCAGCTTAGTGGGACTGAGGGGAAACACCATATATTTT. The full variable domain, rest sourced from reference TRBV7-9 and TRBJ1-3, is DTGVSQNPRHKITKRGQNVTFRCDPISEHNRLYWYRQTLGQGPEFLTYFQNEAQLEKSRLLSDRFSAERPKGSFSTLEIQRTEQGDSAMYLCASSLVGLRGNTIYFGEGSWLTVV.

The chain links TRBV28 to TRBJ1-4, with D uncertain. CDR1 is MDHEN and CDR2 is SYDVKM in the germline V gene. The V end was cut by 5 bases, the J end by 2 bases, with 9 bases between. The CDR3 runs to 14 residues. CDR3 protein: CASSTGYTNEKLFF. The CDR3, as DNA: TGTGCCAGCAGTACGGGTTATACTAATGAAAAACTGTTTTTT. The whole variable domain, filled in from reference TRBV28 and TRBJ1-4, reads DVKVTQSSRYLVKRTGEKVFLECVQDMDHENMFWYRQDPGLGLRLIYFSYDVKMKEKGDIPEGYSVSREKKERFSLILESASTNQTSMYLCASSTGYTNEKLFFGSGTQLSVL.

The chain links TRBV5-6 to TRBJ1-3; TRBD1 is a possible D gene (5 bases). Germline lookup yields CDR1 SGHDT and CDR2 YYEEEE. V shed 4 bases and J shed 4 bases, with 9 bases lying between them. CDR3 length: 13 amino acids. This CDR3 reads CASSIGAGNTIYF. CDR3 DNA: TGTGCCAGCAGCATAGGGGCGGGAAACACCATATATTTT.

The V gene is TRBV4-2, the J gene TRBJ2-3; D may be TRBD2 (6 bases). This CDR3 region has 16 residues. V lost 1 base to trimming and J lost 3 bases, with 14 bases between them. The germline CDR1 and CDR2 sequences are LGHNA and YNFKEQ. This CDR3 is CASSQGNSGLTDTQYF. CDR3 in DNA: TGTGCCAGCAGCCAAGGAAATAGCGGTTTGACAGATACGCAGTATTTT.